Listed below are T cell receptor beta chains from one sample, sequenced in a study of T cell repertoires in cytomegalovirus infection. These receptors are not linked to any known antigen. TCRdb redid the calling of the reads with MiXCR, one entry per CDR3 protein. Among about 830,000 distinct CDR3 sequences listed, over 25% were seen once. The source material was cultured CD8+ T cells from PBMCs, sampled from culture after CMV antigen stimulation. These receptors all stem from a human donor in good health (CMV status not recorded). Some clones in this sample may be carry-over from other donors' samples. Both conserved end residues are part of each CDR3.

v_call | cdr3_aa
TRBV7-3 | CASSHVGAPDTQYF
TRBV7-3 | CASRVGGANTEAFF
TRBV2 | CATRRAGSGGARETQYF
TRBV4-1 | CASSHSSGDTDTQYF
TRBV13 | CASSFWGQVGNTIYF
TRBV25-1 | CASSEYGGQRLFDEQFF
TRBV4-1 | CASSQDSGFVAGVPDGYTF
TRBV13 | CASSLGQRGYTF
TRBV7-3 | CASSLRDRRSYEQFF
TRBV15 | CATRPNSDEQFF
TRBV27 | CASSSVINEQFF
TRBV4-1 | CASSQQGLGNYGYTF
TRBV5-6 | CASSLPPAGRGYTF
TRBV6-1 | CASLEGAVSYEQYF
TRBV20-1 | CSAPATESSLHGYTF
TRBV10-3 | CAISEKQQETQYF
TRBV6-5 | CASSYSSGGANTEAFF
TRBV4-1 | CASSQELAGEDTQYF
TRBV6-6 | CASSPQPGVLTYEQYF
TRBV12-3/TRBV12-4 | CASNKPGPSRFGSYNEQFF
TRBV27 | CANSGWGNQPQHF
TRBV7-8 | CASSLGSLTSYNEQFF
TRBV7-9 | CASSLKGAPSSPSGNTIYF
TRBV7-9 | CASSLNPGLAGGDTQYF
TRBV6-6 | CASTQGQGAHRHTGELFF
TRBV7-8 | CASSPPATGRADTEAFF
TRBV19 | CASSLGGRTVVLNEQFF
TRBV19 | CASSIGEGYEQYF
TRBV6-6 | CASSQGIRDGYTF
TRBV12-3/TRBV12-4 | CASSFFGGRDQPQHF
TRBV6-6 | CAITQGFQETQYF
TRBV12-5 | CASALGDRGSGEQYF
TRBV7-9 | CASSSRGQQAIYEQYF
TRBV12-3/TRBV12-4 | CASHGGQETQYF
TRBV19 | CASSSAARGGETQYF
TRBV7-2 | CASSFPGQGPNGELFF
TRBV12-3/TRBV12-4 | CASSPSLRGLQETQYF
TRBV7-8 | CASSPNFEAFF
TRBV7-9 | CASSLAVGRETQYF
TRBV6-2/TRBV6-3 | CASSYRRDTETYSNQPQHF
TRBV7-6 | CASKAGSNTDTQYF
TRBV6-5 | CASSSGESGNTIYF
TRBV28 | CASRDRENNSPLHF
TRBV6-5 | CASNSGGNTEAFF
TRBV7-8 | CASSLDPLGTGANVLTF
TRBV7-8 | CASSFGTGGLRGEKLFF
TRBV28 | CASSFDGGYTEAFF
TRBV5-4 | CASSPRQGFSYEQYF
TRBV7-8 | CASSLRLELGYEQYF
TRBV27 | CASKLPGVHEQYF